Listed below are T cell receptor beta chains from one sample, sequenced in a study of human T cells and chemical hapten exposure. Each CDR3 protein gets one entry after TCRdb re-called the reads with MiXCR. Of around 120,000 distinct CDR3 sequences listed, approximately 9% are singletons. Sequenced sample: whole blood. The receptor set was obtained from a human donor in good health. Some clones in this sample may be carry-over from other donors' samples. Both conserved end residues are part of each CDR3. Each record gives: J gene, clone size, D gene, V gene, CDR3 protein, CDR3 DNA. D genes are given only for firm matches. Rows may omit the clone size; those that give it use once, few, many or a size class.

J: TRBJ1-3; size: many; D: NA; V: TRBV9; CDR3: CASSDTGFGNTIYF; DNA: TGTGCCAGCAGCGATACAGGGTTCGGAAACACCATATATTTT
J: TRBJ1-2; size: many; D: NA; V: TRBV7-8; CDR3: CASSLPSNREADYGYTF; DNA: TGTGCCAGCAGCTTACCCTCGAACAGGGAAGCGGACTATGGCTACACCTTC
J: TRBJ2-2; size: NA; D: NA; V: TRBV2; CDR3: CASSGNRELFF; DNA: TGTGCCAGCAGTGGCAACCGGGAGCTGTTTTTT
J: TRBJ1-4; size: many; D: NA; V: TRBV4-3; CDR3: CASSQGAKTTNEKLFF; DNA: TGCGCCAGCAGCCAAGGGGCCAAAACGACTAATGAAAAACTGTTTTTT
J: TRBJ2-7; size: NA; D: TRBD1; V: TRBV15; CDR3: CATSRGPYRGQYEQYF; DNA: TGTGCCACCAGCAGAGGCCCGTACAGGGGCCAGTACGAGCAGTACTTC
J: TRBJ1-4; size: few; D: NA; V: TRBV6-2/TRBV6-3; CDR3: CASRTASNEKLFF; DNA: TGTGCCAGCAGGACAGCTTCTAATGAAAAACTGTTTTTT
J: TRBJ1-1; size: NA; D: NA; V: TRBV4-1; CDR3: CASRAPSRANTEAFF; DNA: TGCGCCAGCAGAGCTCCAAGTAGGGCGAACACTGAAGCTTTCTTT
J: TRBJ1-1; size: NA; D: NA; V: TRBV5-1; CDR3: CASSLNVERNTEAFF; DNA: TGCGCCAGCAGCTTGAATGTGGAGAGGAACACTGAAGCTTTCTTT
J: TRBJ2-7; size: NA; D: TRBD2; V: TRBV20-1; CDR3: CSASPSGTYEQYF; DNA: TGCAGTGCTAGCCCTAGCGGTACCTACGAGCAGTACTTC
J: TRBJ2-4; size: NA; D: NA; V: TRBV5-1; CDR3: CASSSAGLEGLAKNIQYF; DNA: TGCGCCAGCAGCTCGGCAGGATTAGAGGGCCTAGCCAAAAACATTCAGTACTTC
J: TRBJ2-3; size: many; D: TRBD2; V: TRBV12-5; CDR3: CASGFNPGLDDTQYF; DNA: TGTGCTAGTGGTTTCAACCCCGGACTAGACGATACGCAGTATTTT
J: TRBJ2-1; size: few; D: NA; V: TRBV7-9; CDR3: CASSLAGVSNEQFF; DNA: TGTGCCAGCAGCTTAGCCGGCGTCAGCAATGAGCAGTTCTTC
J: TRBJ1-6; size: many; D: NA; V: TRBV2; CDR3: CASSEEGMGLSPLHF; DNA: TGTGCCAGCAGTGAAGAGGGGATGGGGCTTTCACCCCTCCACTTT
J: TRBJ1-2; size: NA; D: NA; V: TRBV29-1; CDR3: CSVKPSNYGYTF; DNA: TGCAGCGTCAAGCCCAGTAACTATGGCTACACCTTC